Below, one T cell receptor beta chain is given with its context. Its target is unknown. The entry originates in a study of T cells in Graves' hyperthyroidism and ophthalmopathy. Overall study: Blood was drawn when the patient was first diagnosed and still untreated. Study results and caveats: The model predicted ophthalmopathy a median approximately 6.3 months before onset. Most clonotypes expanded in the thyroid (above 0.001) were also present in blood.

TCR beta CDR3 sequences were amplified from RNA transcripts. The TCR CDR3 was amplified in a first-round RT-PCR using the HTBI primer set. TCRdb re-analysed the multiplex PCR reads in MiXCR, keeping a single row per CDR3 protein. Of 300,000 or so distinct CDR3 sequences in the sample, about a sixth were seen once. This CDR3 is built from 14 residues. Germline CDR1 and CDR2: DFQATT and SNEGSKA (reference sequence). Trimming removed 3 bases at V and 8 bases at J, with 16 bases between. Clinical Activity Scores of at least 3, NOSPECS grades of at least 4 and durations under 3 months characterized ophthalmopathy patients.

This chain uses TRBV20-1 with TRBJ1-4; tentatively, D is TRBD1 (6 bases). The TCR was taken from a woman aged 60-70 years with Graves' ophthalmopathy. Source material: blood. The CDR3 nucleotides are TGCAGTGCTAGTCAGCTGGGAGGGGGGGAAAAACTGTTTTTT. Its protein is CSASQLGGGEKLFF.